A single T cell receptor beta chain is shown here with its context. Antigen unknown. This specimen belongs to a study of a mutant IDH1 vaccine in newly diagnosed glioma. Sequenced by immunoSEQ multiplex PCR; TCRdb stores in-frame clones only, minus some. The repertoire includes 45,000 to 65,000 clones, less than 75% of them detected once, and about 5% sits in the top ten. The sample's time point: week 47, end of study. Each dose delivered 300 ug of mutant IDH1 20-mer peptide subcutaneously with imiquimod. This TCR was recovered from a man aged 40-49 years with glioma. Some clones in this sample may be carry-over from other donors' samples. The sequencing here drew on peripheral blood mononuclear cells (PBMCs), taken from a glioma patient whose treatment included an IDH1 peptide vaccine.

The chain's CDR3 is CASSQDKGQGSYYEQYF. The CDR3 bases are TGCGCCAGCAGCCAAGATAAGGGACAGGGGAGCTACTACGAGCAGTACTTC. The rearrangement joins TRBV4-1 to TRBJ2-7; 10 bases are shared with TRBD1. This CDR3 comprises 17 residues. V was pared by 0 bases and J by 3 bases, with 8 bases of the junction left unmatched. Germline values: CDR1 MGHRA, CDR2 YSYEKL.